This is a list of T cell receptor beta chains from one sample in a study of early stage breast cancer tumors. Clones were sequenced by immunoSEQ multiplex PCR, and TCRdb holds only the in-frame ones, with some missing. The repertoire consists of a few thousand clones, with roughly 80% occurring once and the leading ten covering roughly 11%. Input material: normal breast tissue next to the tumor. The receptors come from a person aged 65 to 79 with breast cancer. CDR3s include the opening cysteine and the closing phenylalanine or tryptophan. The D gene is left open where the match is weak. Not every row has a clone size; where given, it reads once, few, many or a size class.

TRBD1	NA	TRBJ1-2	TRBV7-2	TGTGCCAGCAGCTTAGTTACAGGGGGGGACTATGGCTACACCTTC	CASSLVTGGDYGYTF
NA	NA	TRBJ1-1	TRBV27	TGTGCCAGCAGCTCCTTGACGGGGAACACTGAAGCTTTCTTT	CASSSLTGNTEAFF
TRBD2	NA	TRBJ2-5	TRBV6-5	TGTGCCAGCACCCCCGGGGGGGCAGGGCAAGAGACCCAGTACTTC	CASTPGGAGQETQYF
NA	once	TRBJ1-5	TRBV9	TGTGCCAGCAGCGCAGGGGACGGCCAGAATCAGCCCCAGCATTTT	CASSAGDGQNQPQHF
TRBD1	NA	TRBJ1-1	TRBV4-1	TGCGCCAGCAGCCATGTGGGGACAGGGAAAACTGAAGCTTTCTTT	CASSHVGTGKTEAFF
NA	NA	TRBJ2-1	TRBV5-4	TGTGCCAGCAGCTTAGAACTATACAATGAGCAGTTCTTC	CASSLELYNEQFF
TRBD1	once	TRBJ2-3	TRBV7-6	TGTGCCAGCAGCTTTGACAGGGGAAGCACAGATACGCAGTATTTT	CASSFDRGSTDTQYF
NA	NA	TRBJ1-1	TRBV28	TGTGCCACCAACCCAGGGCCCACTGAAGCTTTCTTT	CATNPGPTEAFF
TRBD1	NA	TRBJ1-2	TRBV5-1	TGCGCCAGCAGCTTGGAAGGGGGCTACTATGGCTACACCTTC	CASSLEGGYYGYTF
TRBD2	NA	TRBJ2-5	TRBV28	TGTGCCAGCAGTCCCCCACTAGCGGGAGTCCGCCGTCGACCCGAAGAGACCCAGTACTTC	CASSPPLAGVRRRPEETQYF
TRBD1	once	TRBJ1-4	TRBV10-3	TGTGCCATCAGTGGGACAGGGCATGAAAAACTGTTTTTT	CAISGTGHEKLFF
TRBD2	once	TRBJ2-5	TRBV27	TGTGCCAGCCTTTCGCTGGCTAGCGGAAGACAAGAGACCCAGTACTTC	CASLSLASGRQETQYF
NA	NA	TRBJ1-5	TRBV6-6	TGTGCCAGCAGTTCAGGGGCTGGGCAGCCCCAGCATTTT	CASSSGAGQPQHF
TRBD1	NA	TRBJ2-3	TRBV2	TGTGCCAGCAGTCGGGACAGGGGAACAGATACGCAGTATTTT	CASSRDRGTDTQYF
NA	large	TRBJ1-1	TRBV29-1	TGCAGCGCTCTGACAGCGGAGGGTCACACTGAAGCTTTCTTT	CSALTAEGHTEAFF
TRBD1	NA	TRBJ2-3	TRBV29-1	TGCAGCGCGGGACAGGGTCAAGATACGCAGTATTTT	CSAGQGQDTQYF
NA	NA	TRBJ1-1	TRBV11-2	TGTGCCAGCAACTACCTGATCGCGGGGCAGGACACTGAAGCTTTCTTT	CASNYLIAGQDTEAFF
NA	NA	TRBJ2-3	TRBV7-2	TGCGCCAGCAGTCCGTGGGCTGGCTCAGATACGCAGTATTTT	CASSPWAGSDTQYF
TRBD1	NA	TRBJ2-3	TRBV4-1	TGCGCCAGCAGCCAGGGGGATGGGACAGGGACTAGCACAGATACGCAGTATTTT	CASSQGDGTGTSTDTQYF
NA	NA	TRBJ2-3	TRBV7-9	TGTGCCAGCAGCTTAGACTTACAGGGCAGCACAGATACGCAGTATTTT	CASSLDLQGSTDTQYF
TRBD2	once	TRBJ2-3	TRBV9	TGTGCCAGCAGCGTAGGTAGGTTACCTAGCGGAGGCACAGATACGCAGTATTTT	CASSVGRLPSGGTDTQYF
NA	NA	TRBJ1-1	TRBV28	TGTGCCAGCATTGGACAAAACACTGAAGCTTTCTTT	CASIGQNTEAFF
TRBD1	NA	TRBJ2-7	TRBV14	TGTGCCAGCAGCGCTCCCGGGACAGGGAACCGCTACGAGCAGTACTTC	CASSAPGTGNRYEQYF
TRBD1	NA	TRBJ1-4	TRBV18	TGTGCCAGCTCACCGTGGGACAGGGGAGATCTGTTTTTT	CASSPWDRGDLFF
TRBD1	few	TRBJ1-6	TRBV5-4	TGTGCCAGCAGCTTCAGGGGGAGGAATTCACCCCTCCACTTT	CASSFRGRNSPLHF
NA	NA	TRBJ2-5	TRBV4-3	TGCGCCAGCAGCCAAGTCAGGGCGGCCGTAGAGACCCAGTACTTC	CASSQVRAAVETQYF
TRBD1	NA	TRBJ1-3	TRBV10-3	TGTGCCATCAGTGAGTCGGACAGGGTGGGAAACACCATATATTTT	CAISESDRVGNTIYF
TRBD2	NA	TRBJ2-1	TRBV6-1	TGTGCCAGCAGTGGCCAACTAGCGGGAGGGTGGGAGCAGTTCTTC	CASSGQLAGGWEQFF
TRBD1	NA	TRBJ2-5	TRBV4-2	TGTGCCAGCAGCCGGGAGGACAGGGGAGGGGAGACCCAGTACTTC	CASSREDRGGETQYF
TRBD1	NA	TRBJ2-5	TRBV7-7	TGTGCTAGCAGCCGACAGGGATACCAAGAGACCCAGTACTTC	CASSRQGYQETQYF
NA	few	TRBJ1-4	TRBV27	TGTGCCAGCAGTCCCTGGGCACCCAATGAAAAACTGTTTTTT	CASSPWAPNEKLFF
TRBD2	NA	TRBJ2-3	TRBV6-5	TGTGCCAGCAGTTACAGTGGCGGGGGGGCCGCAGATACGCAGTATTTT	CASSYSGGGAADTQYF
TRBD1	NA	TRBJ2-5	TRBV30	TGTGCCTGGAGCCAGGGACAGGGGGTACAAGAGACCCAGTACTTC	CAWSQGQGVQETQYF
TRBD2	few	TRBJ2-7	TRBV6-5	TGTGCCAGCAGTCGCGCCGAGACTAGCGGTTACGAGCAGTACTTC	CASSRAETSGYEQYF
TRBD1	once	TRBJ1-6	TRBV7-2	TGTGCCAGCAGCCCAGGGACAGGGGGCCGTTCACCCCTCCACTTT	CASSPGTGGRSPLHF
NA	NA	TRBJ2-7	TRBV9	TGTGCCAGCAGCCTAGGGAGCGAGCAGTACTTC	CASSLGSEQYF
TRBD1	NA	TRBJ1-2	TRBV15	TGTGCCACCAGCAGGGGACAGGGGAACTATGGCTACACCTTC	CATSRGQGNYGYTF